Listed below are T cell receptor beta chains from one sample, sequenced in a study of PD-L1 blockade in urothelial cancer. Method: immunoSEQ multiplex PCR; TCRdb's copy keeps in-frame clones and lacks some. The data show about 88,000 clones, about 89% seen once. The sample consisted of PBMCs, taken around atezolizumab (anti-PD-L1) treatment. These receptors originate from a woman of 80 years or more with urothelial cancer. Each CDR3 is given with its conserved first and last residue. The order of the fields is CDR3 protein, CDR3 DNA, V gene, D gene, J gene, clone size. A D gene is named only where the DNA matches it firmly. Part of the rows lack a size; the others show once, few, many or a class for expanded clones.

CASSQGQGKNIQYF | TGTGCCAGCAGCCAAGGACAGGGCAAAAACATTCAGTACTTC | TRBV28 | TRBD1 | TRBJ2-4 | -
CASSLAEISYEQYF | TGCGCCAGCAGCTTAGCGGAGATCTCCTACGAGCAGTACTTC | TRBV5-1 | - | TRBJ2-7 | -
CASRRPGQGAAEAFF | TGCGCCAGCAGACGCCCGGGACAGGGAGCGGCTGAAGCTTTCTTT | TRBV4-1 | TRBD1 | TRBJ1-1 | once
CASTLWTSGSGAREQFF | TGTGCCAGCACCCTCTGGACTAGCGGGTCGGGGGCTAGAGAGCAGTTCTTC | TRBV5-4 | TRBD2 | TRBJ2-1 | -
CASRRLAGGQETQYF | TGTGCCAGCCGCCGACTAGCGGGAGGCCAAGAGACCCAGTACTTC | TRBV6-5 | TRBD2 | TRBJ2-5 | -
CASSSAGLAYGYTF | TGTGCCAGCAGCTCGGCAGGACTCGCCTATGGCTACACCTTC | TRBV5-4 | - | TRBJ1-2 | -
CASSQDGSGASSGANVLTF | TGTGCCAGCAGCCAAGATGGGTCAGGGGCCTCCTCTGGGGCCAACGTCCTGACTTTC | TRBV4-2 | - | TRBJ2-6 | once
CASSFIQGSSGNTIYF | TGTGCCAGCAGCTTCATACAGGGGAGCTCTGGAAACACCATATATTTT | TRBV28 | TRBD1 | TRBJ1-3 | -
CAWSVQGRNQPQHF | TGTGCCTGGAGTGTACAGGGGCGCAATCAGCCCCAGCATTTT | TRBV30 | TRBD1 | TRBJ1-5 | once
CASSVDRSYEQYF | TGTGCCAGCAGCGTGGACAGGTCTTACGAGCAGTACTTC | TRBV2 | TRBD1 | TRBJ2-7 | -
CAWMGQGNEQYF | TGTGCCTGGATGGGACAGGGGAACGAGCAGTACTTC | TRBV30 | TRBD1 | TRBJ2-7 | -
CASSLSERGYEQYF | TGTGCCAGCAGCTTATCAGAGCGGGGTTACGAGCAGTACTTC | TRBV7-6 | TRBD2 | TRBJ2-7 | -
CAWGTGFEQYF | TGTGCCTGGGGGACAGGGTTCGAGCAGTACTTC | TRBV30 | TRBD1 | TRBJ2-7 | -
CASSPGLPRYEQYF | TGTGCCAGCAGCCCGGGACTACCCCGATACGAGCAGTACTTC | TRBV16 | TRBD2 | TRBJ2-7 | -
CASSFSGTRVSNEQFF | TGTGCCAGCAGCTTCTCCGGGACTAGGGTCTCTAATGAGCAGTTCTTC | TRBV11-2 | TRBD2 | TRBJ2-1 | -
CASGNSGSGYEQYF | TGTGCCAGCGGAAATAGCGGGAGTGGCTACGAGCAGTACTTC | TRBV27 | TRBD2 | TRBJ2-7 | -
CASSASRTSGMYNEQFF | TGTGCCAGCAGCGCCTCTCGGACTAGCGGCATGTACAATGAGCAGTTCTTC | TRBV9 | TRBD2 | TRBJ2-1 | -
CASSLGGLAGGPPNEQFF | TGCGCCAGCAGCTTGGGGGGACTAGCGGGAGGGCCTCCGAATGAGCAGTTCTTC | TRBV5-1 | TRBD2 | TRBJ2-1 | once
CASSFTSGRAGELFF | TGTGCCAGCAGCTTTACTAGCGGGAGAGCCGGGGAGCTGTTTTTT | TRBV7-3 | TRBD2 | TRBJ2-2 | -
CASSQIQGGWTEAFF | TGCGCCAGCAGCCAAATACAGGGGGGGTGGACTGAAGCTTTCTTT | TRBV4-1 | TRBD1 | TRBJ1-1 | -
CASSPATGGDYGYTF | TGTGCCAGCAGTCCTGCGACAGGAGGAGACTATGGCTACACCTTC | TRBV28 | - | TRBJ1-2 | -
CASKYRAGGGEQYF | TGCGCCAGCAAGTATAGGGCAGGGGGCGGCGAGCAGTACTTC | TRBV4-1 | TRBD1 | TRBJ2-7 | -
CASGTAHEQFF | TGTGCCAGCGGGACTGCACATGAGCAGTTCTTC | TRBV6-5 | - | TRBJ2-1 | -
CASSLGGTGGGSTEAFF | TGTGCCAGCAGCTTAGGGGGGACAGGGGGAGGTAGCACTGAAGCTTTCTTT | TRBV7-8 | TRBD1 | TRBJ1-1 | -
CASSESLDRVLNTEAFF | TGTGCCAGCAGTGAAAGTTTGGACAGAGTCTTGAACACTGAAGCTTTCTTT | TRBV6-1 | - | TRBJ1-1 | -
CASSLDPEVQAFF | TGTGCCAGCAGCTTAGATCCAGAGGTACAAGCTTTCTTT | TRBV11-2 | - | TRBJ1-1 | -
CASRSQGAGGAFF | TGTGCCAGTAGGAGTCAGGGGGCAGGAGGAGCTTTCTTT | TRBV19 | TRBD1 | TRBJ1-1 | -
CASSDLPLRGVSNTEAFF | TGTGCCAGCAGTGACCTCCCCCTCCGGGGAGTTTCGAACACTGAAGCTTTCTTT | TRBV25-1 | - | TRBJ1-1 | -
CASSRGAARYEQYF | TGTGCCAGTAGCCGCGGGGCCGCACGGTACGAGCAGTACTTC | TRBV19 | - | TRBJ2-7 | -
CASSYGDRGTEAFF | TGTGCCAGCAGTTACGGGGACAGGGGTACTGAAGCTTTCTTT | TRBV6-5 | TRBD1 | TRBJ1-1 | -
CASSLGDRGNEQFF | TGTGCCAGCAGCTTAGGGGACAGGGGCAATGAGCAGTTCTTC | TRBV7-3 | TRBD1 | TRBJ2-1 | -
CASSEQGNTEAFF | TGTGCCAGCAGCGAACAGGGGAACACTGAAGCTTTCTTT | TRBV28 | - | TRBJ1-1 | -
CARSPNPGTGYYEQYF | TGTGCCAGAAGCCCCAACCCCGGGACAGGGTACTACGAGCAGTACTTC | TRBV5-3 | TRBD1 | TRBJ2-7 | -
CASRKGQGTYNEQFF | TGTGCCAGCAGAAAGGGACAGGGGACCTACAATGAGCAGTTCTTC | TRBV6-5 | TRBD1 | TRBJ2-1 | once
CASSLILSGRVPYEQYF | TGTGCCAGCAGCTTGATTTTAAGCGGGAGGGTCCCCTACGAGCAGTACTTC | TRBV11-2 | TRBD2 | TRBJ2-7 | -
CASVTGKGEKLFF | TGTGCCAGTGTGACAGGGAAGGGAGAAAAACTGTTTTTT | TRBV2 | TRBD1 | TRBJ1-4 | few
CASSFGVGSGNTIYF | TGTGCCAGCAGCTTCGGGGTTGGCTCTGGAAACACCATATATTTT | TRBV5-4 | - | TRBJ1-3 | -
CASSLGHEWGAEAFF | TGTGCCAGCAGCTTGGGGCACGAATGGGGCGCTGAAGCTTTCTTT | TRBV5-4 | - | TRBJ1-1 | once
CASHSPDQPQHF | TGTGCCAGCCACTCGCCGGATCAGCCCCAGCATTTT | TRBV7-2 | - | TRBJ1-5 | once
CASSPDTSYNEQFF | TGCGCCAGCAGCCCGGACACCTCCTACAATGAGCAGTTCTTC | TRBV5-1 | - | TRBJ2-1 | -
CASSLDKLANEQFF | TGTGCCAGCAGCCTCGACAAACTAGCCAATGAGCAGTTCTTC | TRBV11-1 | - | TRBJ2-1 | -
CAISEYGAGYTF | TGTGCCATCAGTGAGTATGGGGCTGGCTACACCTTC | TRBV10-3 | - | TRBJ1-2 | -
CASSPHGQGVDEQYF | TGCGCCAGCAGTCCTCACGGACAGGGGGTCGACGAGCAGTACTTC | TRBV23-1 | TRBD1 | TRBJ2-7 | -
CASSRTGDSNQPQHF | TGTGCCAGCAGCCGGACAGGGGATAGCAATCAGCCCCAGCATTTT | TRBV6-5 | TRBD1 | TRBJ1-5 | -
CASSPGLATYEQYF | TGTGCCAGCAGCCCAGGACTAGCGACCTACGAGCAGTACTTC | TRBV7-9 | TRBD2 | TRBJ2-7 | -
CASSDEGKSTDTQYF | TGTGCCAGCAGTGACGAGGGCAAAAGCACAGATACGCAGTATTTT | TRBV6-4 | - | TRBJ2-3 | -
CATGASGTYNEQFF | TGTGCCACTGGAGCTAGCGGGACTTACAATGAGCAGTTCTTC | TRBV10-3 | TRBD2 | TRBJ2-1 | -
CASSPTSSGGPETQYF | TGTGCCAGCAGTCCCACAAGTTCAGGGGGCCCAGAGACCCAGTACTTC | TRBV27 | TRBD1 | TRBJ2-5 | -